These T cell receptor beta chains were read from a single sample in a study of STAT3 mutations in large granular lymphocyte leukemia. Profiling relied on immunoSEQ multiplex PCR, and the TCRdb table lists in-frame clones only, not all of them. The top ten hold more than 0.35% of the sample, which has about 42,000 clones, about 81% seen once. The sample consisted of PBMCs. The receptors were gathered from a human donor with T large granular lymphocyte leukemia. Some clones in this sample may be carry-over from other donors' samples. Both conserved end residues are part of each CDR3. The D gene is left open where the match is weak. A clone size is listed for some rows: how often the clone was seen (once, few, many), or a class if it is expanded.

d_call,clone_size,cdr3_length,j_call,v_call,cdr3_aa,cdr3_nt
TRBD2,NA,15,TRBJ2-7,TRBV6-1,CASGRTSASSYEQYF,TGTGCCAGCGGTCGCACTAGCGCGAGCTCCTACGAGCAGTACTTC
TRBD1,NA,13,TRBJ2-4,TRBV5-1,CASSIGQGNIQYF,TGCGCCAGCAGCATCGGACAGGGAAACATTCAGTACTTC
TRBD1,NA,16,TRBJ1-1,TRBV7-8,CASSFSGGAKNTEAFF,TGTGCCAGCAGCTTTTCAGGGGGCGCGAAAAACACTGAAGCTTTCTTT
TRBD1,NA,15,TRBJ1-1,TRBV27,CASSLDRGVNTEAFF,TGTGCCAGCAGTTTGGACAGGGGGGTTAACACTGAAGCTTTCTTT
NA,NA,12,TRBJ1-3,TRBV7-8,CASSAGGNTIYF,TGTGCCAGCAGTGCAGGGGGAAACACCATATATTTT
TRBD1,NA,12,TRBJ2-3,TRBV7-9,CASSPGGDTQYF,TGTGCCAGCAGCCCAGGGGGAGATACGCAGTATTTT
NA,NA,11,TRBJ1-6,TRBV20-1,CSALQGSPLHF,TGCAGTGCACTACAGGGATCCCCCCTCCACTTT
NA,NA,16,TRBJ2-3,TRBV19,CASSIARGFSTDTQYF,TGTGCCAGTAGTATAGCCCGGGGATTTAGCACAGATACGCAGTATTTT
NA,NA,13,TRBJ2-5,TRBV29-1,CSVGSPLEETQYF,TGCAGCGTTGGCTCCCCCCTGGAAGAGACCCAGTACTTC
NA,NA,12,TRBJ1-2,TRBV19,CATGGGIGGYTF,TGTGCCACCGGGGGGGGTATCGGCGGCTACACCTTC
NA,NA,13,TRBJ2-5,TRBV7-7,CASSQDWGETQYF,TGTGCTAGCAGCCAGGACTGGGGGGAGACCCAGTACTTC
TRBD2,NA,14,TRBJ2-1,TRBV2,CASLPGRGYNEQFF,TGTGCCAGCTTGCCCGGGAGGGGGTACAATGAGCAGTTCTTC
NA,NA,15,TRBJ2-7,TRBV7-2,CASSLSGDTFYEQYF,TGTGCCAGCAGCCTGTCGGGGGACACCTTTTACGAGCAGTACTTC
NA,NA,14,TRBJ1-6,TRBV6-5,CASSSNRANSPLHF,TGTGCCAGCTCCTCCAACAGGGCCAATTCACCCCTCCACTTT
NA,few,14,TRBJ1-4,TRBV28,CASGYWGVDEKLFF,TGTGCCAGCGGTTATTGGGGGGTGGATGAAAAACTGTTTTTT
NA,NA,18,TRBJ1-1,TRBV28,CASTPWGGWLTPNTEAFF,TGTGCCAGCACTCCCTGGGGGGGCTGGCTAACGCCGAACACTGAAGCTTTCTTT
NA,NA,14,TRBJ2-5,TRBV7-9,CASSLSGTLRAQYF,TGTGCCAGCAGCCTATCCGGGACACTCCGTGCCCAGTACTTC
NA,NA,14,TRBJ1-5,TRBV28,CASSFDSSNQPQHF,TGTGCCAGCAGTTTTGACAGTAGCAATCAGCCCCAGCATTTT
NA,NA,9,TRBJ1-2,TRBV29-1,CSAGDGYTF,TGCAGCGCCGGAGATGGCTACACCTTC
NA,NA,13,TRBJ1-3,TRBV29-1,CSVAPVSGNTIYF,TGCAGCGTTGCGCCCGTCTCTGGAAACACCATATATTTT
NA,NA,11,TRBJ2-1,TRBV7-2,CASSLGDEQFF,TGTGCCAGCAGCTTAGGGGATGAGCAGTTCTTC
NA,NA,11,TRBJ1-2,TRBV28,CASSLYYGYTF,TGTGCCAGCAGTTTATACTATGGCTACACCTTC
NA,NA,14,TRBJ1-4,TRBV18,CASSPPLLGEKLFF,TGTGCCAGCTCACCACCGCTCCTGGGGGAAAAACTGTTTTTT
TRBD2,once,18,TRBJ2-3,TRBV29-1,CSVEDLWSGIGGTDTQYF,TGCAGCGTTGAAGATCTCTGGAGCGGGATCGGCGGGACAGATACGCAGTATTTT
NA,NA,14,TRBJ2-6,TRBV5-6,CASSHSSGANVLTF,TGTGCCAGCAGCCACAGCTCTGGGGCCAACGTCCTGACTTTC
TRBD2,once,13,TRBJ2-5,TRBV5-4,CASKWQGGETQYF,TGTGCCAGCAAGTGGCAGGGAGGGGAGACCCAGTACTTC
TRBD1,NA,14,TRBJ1-1,TRBV7-9,CASSFGTGDTEAFF,TGTGCCAGCAGCTTCGGGACAGGTGATACTGAAGCTTTCTTT
NA,NA,11,TRBJ2-1,TRBV20-1,CSAREDTAQFF,TGCAGTGCTAGAGAAGACACAGCCCAGTTCTTC
TRBD2,NA,16,TRBJ2-3,TRBV5-1,CASSSWTSGGADTQYF,TGCGCCAGCAGCTCCTGGACTAGCGGGGGGGCAGATACGCAGTATTTT
TRBD2,NA,15,TRBJ2-5,TRBV27,CASSQPGLEKETQYF,TGTGCCAGCAGTCAACCGGGACTAGAGAAAGAGACCCAGTACTTC
NA,NA,15,TRBJ2-7,TRBV6-5,CASSYSRGRSYEQYF,TGTGCCAGCAGTTACTCGAGGGGTAGATCCTACGAGCAGTACTTC
NA,NA,14,TRBJ2-5,TRBV27,CASSFNGLQETQYF,TGTGCCAGCAGTTTTAACGGGTTACAAGAGACCCAGTACTTC
NA,NA,14,TRBJ1-1,TRBV5-6,CASSLRGPGAEAFF,TGTGCCAGCAGCCTCAGGGGACCGGGCGCTGAAGCTTTCTTT
TRBD1,NA,15,TRBJ1-2,TRBV19,CASSTTGGAGYGYTF,TGTGCCAGTAGTACGACAGGGGGCGCGGGCTATGGCTACACCTTC
TRBD1,NA,16,TRBJ2-2,TRBV18,CASSPLDRAIAGELFF,TGTGCCAGCTCACCCCTGGACAGGGCGATAGCCGGGGAGCTGTTTTTT
NA,NA,14,TRBJ1-2,TRBV5-1,CASSLDAKYYGYTF,TGCGCCAGCAGCTTGGACGCCAAGTACTATGGCTACACCTTC
TRBD1,few,15,TRBJ1-2,TRBV2,CASSPWTGRSHGYTF,TGTGCCAGCAGTCCTTGGACAGGGAGATCTCATGGCTACACCTTC
TRBD1,NA,15,TRBJ2-1,TRBV7-7,CASSLGQGGNNEQFF,TGTGCCAGCAGCTTGGGACAGGGGGGGAACAATGAGCAGTTCTTC
TRBD1,NA,14,TRBJ1-2,TRBV6-1,CASSYTGGGDGYTF,TGTGCCAGCAGCTACACAGGGGGCGGAGATGGCTACACCTTC
NA,NA,13,TRBJ2-7,TRBV7-9,CASSSVSSYEQYF,TGTGCCAGCAGCTCCGTCAGTTCCTACGAGCAGTACTTC
TRBD1,NA,16,TRBJ2-2,TRBV10-2,CASRQLGQTNTGELFF,TGCGCCAGCAGGCAACTGGGACAGACGAACACCGGGGAGCTGTTTTTT
NA,NA,14,TRBJ1-1,TRBV19,CASSTGRDGTEAFF,TGTGCCAGTAGCACGGGGAGGGACGGCACTGAAGCTTTCTTT
NA,NA,13,TRBJ1-1,TRBV7-9,CASSLHGGTEAFF,TGTGCCAGCAGCTTACATGGGGGCACTGAAGCTTTCTTT
NA,NA,16,TRBJ2-1,TRBV9,CASSAGSRRSYNEQFF,TGTGCCAGCAGCGCAGGCTCCCGACGCTCCTACAATGAGCAGTTCTTC
TRBD2,NA,16,TRBJ2-1,TRBV18,CASSPGTSGFVNEQFF,TGTGCCAGCTCACCGGGAACTAGCGGGTTTGTCAATGAGCAGTTCTTC
NA,NA,14,TRBJ2-5,TRBV7-9,CASSLAVLGETQYF,TGTGCCAGCAGCTTAGCTGTTTTGGGCGAGACCCAGTACTTC
TRBD2,NA,16,TRBJ2-1,TRBV6-4,CASSDSRRGVYNEQFF,TGTGCCAGCAGTGACTCCAGGCGGGGGGTCTACAATGAGCAGTTCTTC
NA,NA,12,TRBJ1-2,TRBV6-1,CASSEAGNGYTF,TGTGCCAGCAGTGAAGCGGGAAATGGCTACACCTTC
NA,NA,15,TRBJ2-5,TRBV5-1,CASSPTGQTQETQYF,TGCGCCAGCAGCCCTACCGGACAGACCCAAGAGACCCAGTACTTC
NA,NA,13,TRBJ1-5,TRBV2,CATGGGGNQPQHF,TGTGCCACTGGCGGGGGAGGCAATCAGCCCCAGCATTTT
TRBD1,NA,13,TRBJ1-1,TRBV30,CAWALTGGDEAFF,TGTGCCTGGGCCCTGACAGGGGGCGATGAAGCTTTCTTT